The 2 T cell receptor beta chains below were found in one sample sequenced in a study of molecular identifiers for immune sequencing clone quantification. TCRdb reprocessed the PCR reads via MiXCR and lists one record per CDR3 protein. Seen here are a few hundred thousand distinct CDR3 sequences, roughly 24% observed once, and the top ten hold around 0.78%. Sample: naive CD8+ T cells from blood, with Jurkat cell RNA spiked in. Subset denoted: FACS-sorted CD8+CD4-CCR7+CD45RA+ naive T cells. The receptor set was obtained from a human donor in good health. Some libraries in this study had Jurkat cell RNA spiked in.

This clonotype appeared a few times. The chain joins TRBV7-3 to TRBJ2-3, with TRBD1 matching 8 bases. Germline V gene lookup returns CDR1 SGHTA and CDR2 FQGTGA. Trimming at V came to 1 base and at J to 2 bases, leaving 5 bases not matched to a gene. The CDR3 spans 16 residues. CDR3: CASSLRTGTDTDTQYF. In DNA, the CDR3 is TGTGCCAGCAGCTTAAGGACAGGGACAGACACAGATACGCAGTATTTT.

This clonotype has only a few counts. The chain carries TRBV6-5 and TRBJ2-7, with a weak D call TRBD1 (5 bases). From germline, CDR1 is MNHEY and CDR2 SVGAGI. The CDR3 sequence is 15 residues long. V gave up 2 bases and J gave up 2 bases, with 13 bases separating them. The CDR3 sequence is CASSYATANAYEQYF. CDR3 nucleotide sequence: TGTGCCAGCAGTTACGCGACAGCGAATGCCTACGAGCAGTACTTC.